One sample yielded the 23 T cell receptor beta chains listed below, sequenced in a study of PD-1 blockade in classical Hodgkin lymphoma (dated by TCRdb to 2020 to 2022). Libraries were constructed by the immunoSEQ multiplex PCR assay. TCRdb's version of the immuneACCESS table is confined to in-frame rearrangements and falls short of the full clone set. An unresolved V gene accounts for under half of the shortfall where checked; the remainder is of unknown origin. In this sample the table shows tens of thousands of clones, roughly nine tenths of which occur a single time. The biggest ten clones account for about 0.41% of the sample. Reading the label with the study, this specimen's time point is: newly diagnosed, previously untreated cHL patient sample. Magnetic negative selection with a Miltenyi CD4+ T cell isolation kit was used to purify CD4+ T cells from thawed PBMCs. The material sequenced was CD4+ T cells from blood. Source of these receptors: a human donor with classical Hodgkin lymphoma.

The gene calls are TRBV30 and TRBJ2-3, with 9 bases fitting TRBD2. The germline V gene has CDR1 GTSNPN and CDR2 SVGIG (reference sequence). The ends lost 3 bases at V and 1 base at J; junction bases unmatched: 11. CDR3 length equals 17 residues. The CDR3 here is CAWRFGWTSDRTDTQYF. The CDR3, as DNA: TGTGCCTGGAGGTTCGGATGGACTAGCGATCGCACAGATACGCAGTATTTT.

The V gene is TRBV19, the J gene TRBJ1-5; tentatively, D is TRBD1 (5 bases). V lost 1 base and J 5 bases, leaving 6 bases between the germline ends. The germline V gene encodes CDR1 LNHDA and CDR2 SQIVND (reference sequence). This CDR3 spans 13 amino acids. The DNA of the CDR3 is TGTGCCAGTAGTATAGCGGGGGATCAGCCCCAGCATTTT. Its protein is CASSIAGDQPQHF.

This chain links TRBV6-5 with TRBJ1-2; D ambiguous. Trimming shortened V by 4 bases and J by 3 bases, and 6 bases separated the two germline ends. The germline CDR1 and CDR2 sequences are MNHEY and SVGAGI. The CDR3 has 12 residues. Written as DNA, the CDR3 is TGTGCCAGCAGTTCCGTCGACTATGGCTACACCTTC. Its translation is CASSSVDYGYTF.

This sequence joins TRBV5-5 and TRBJ1-2; D gene ambiguous. The V gene lost 0 bases and the J gene lost 1 base, with 19 bases spanning the gap. The CDR3 sequence is 18 residues long. In germline, CDR1 is SGHKS, CDR2 YYEKEE (reference sequence). CDR3 nucleotides: TGTGCCAGCAGCTTGGCCCTCCCGAGGTTGGGAAGTAACTATGGCTACACCTTC. This gives the protein CASSLALPRLGSNYGYTF.

There are a few counts of this clone. The rearrangement uses TRBV10-1 and TRBJ1-5, with a weak D call TRBD1 (5 bases). Germline loops: CDR1 WNHNN, CDR2 SYGVQD (reference sequence). The CDR3 loop spans 14 amino acids. Trimming left V 11 bases short and J 0 bases short, with 14 bases between. For the CDR3, the DNA is TGCGCCCAGGAGGTGGACATTAGCAATCAGCCCCAGCATTTT. Translation gives CAQEVDISNQPQHF.

This clone appeared a few times. The chain carries TRBV5-1 and TRBJ1-5; 7 nucleotides align to TRBD1. The CDR3 totals 14 residues. Trimming cost V 4 bases and J 2 bases; bases outside gene matches: 3. In germline, CDR1 is SGHRS, CDR2 YFSETQ. The chain's CDR3 is CASSPGTGNQPQHF. As DNA, the CDR3 is TGCGCCAGCAGCCCCGGGACAGGCAATCAGCCCCAGCATTTT. Full variable domain (outside the CDR3, taken from reference TRBV5-1 and TRBJ1-5): KAGVTQTPRYLIKTRGQQVTLSCSPISGHRSVSWYQQTPGQGLQFLFEYFSETQRNKGNFPGRFSGRQFSNSRSEMNVSTLELGDSALYLCASSPGTGNQPQHFGDGTRLSIL.

The chain joins TRBV10-3 to TRBJ2-7; TRBD1 is a possible D gene (5 bases). The CDR3 contains 14 residues. The germline V gene has CDR1 ENHRY and CDR2 SYGVKD. V lost 2 bases, J lost 2 bases, and 10 bases lay in between. In DNA, the CDR3 is TGTGCCATCAGTGAGAATCAGGGAACCTACGAGCAGTACTTC. Amino acids: CAISENQGTYEQYF.

The chain is built from TRBV7-2 and TRBJ1-6, with TRBD1 as a possible D gene (6 bases). V was cut by 2 bases and J by 7 bases, with 12 bases left in between. This CDR3 has 15 amino acids. Germline V CDR1 and CDR2: SGHTA, FQGNSA. CDR3 sequence (DNA): TGTGCCAGCAGCTTACTGGGGGGCTCCAATTCACCCCTCCACTTT. Translating it yields CASSLLGGSNSPLHF.

This rearrangement joins TRBV4-2 to TRBJ1-2; D call uncertain. This CDR3 has 16 residues. The V end was cut by 0 bases, the J end by 7 bases, with 18 bases between. The germline V gene encodes CDR1 LGHNA and CDR2 YNFKEQ. The CDR3 DNA follows: TGTGCCAGCAGCCAAGATCGGTCGACCGCGTGGGGTGGCTACACCTTC. Translated: CASSQDRSTAWGGYTF.

The chain's CDR3 is CASSPFDPGTALGEQYF. The CDR3 region has the DNA TGTGCCAGCTCACCTTTTGACCCCGGGACGGCCCTGGGCGAGCAGTACTTC. V gene TRBV18 combines with J gene TRBJ2-7; D might be TRBD1 or TRBD2, each matching 5 bases. The germline V and J ends were trimmed by 3 bases and 6 bases, with 24 bases remaining between them. The CDR3 loop spans 17 amino acids. From germline, CDR1 is KGHSH and CDR2 LQKENI. Based on the CDR3 plus reference TRBV18 and TRBJ2-7, the full variable domain is NAGVMQNPRHLVRRRGQEARLRCSPMKGHSHVYWYRQLPEEGLKFMVYLQKENIIDESGMPKERFSAEFPKEGPSILRIQQVVRGDSAAYFCASSPFDPGTALGEQYFGPGTRLTVT.

V gene TRBV7-8 combines with J gene TRBJ2-3, with 11 nucleotides matching TRBD2. Germline loops: CDR1 SGHVS, CDR2 FQNEAQ. The CDR3 spans 16 residues. J lost 1 base, V lost 1 base, and 1 base had no gene match. The CDR3 DNA reads as TGTGCCAGCAGCTTAGGGGGACTAGCGGGCACAGATACGCAGTATTTT. This translates into CASSLGGLAGTDTQYF.

The chain has TRBV7-2 and TRBJ2-1, with D perhaps TRBD1 or TRBD2 (6 bases each). This CDR3 is 14 amino acids long. Germline V lookup: CDR1 SGHTA, CDR2 FQGNSA. Trimming took off 0 bases at V and 8 bases at J, with 11 bases between the two ends. CDR3 amino acids: CASSLARGLYEQFF. The CDR3 coding sequence is TGTGCCAGCAGCTTAGCACGGGGGCTATATGAGCAGTTCTTC.

The rearrangement uses TRBV11-2 and TRBJ2-7; D is undetermined. CDR3 size: 14 residues. Germline V gene lookup returns CDR1 SGHAT and CDR2 FQNNGV. V was pared by 0 bases and J by 6 bases, with 12 bases between. As DNA, the CDR3 is TGTGCCAGCAGCTTAGACCCGGGTTGGTCCGAGCAGTACTTC. Protein sequence: CASSLDPGWSEQYF.

This clone was counted once. V and J are TRBV5-1 and TRBJ1-2; 8 bases are shared with TRBD1. The CDR3 runs to 15 residues. From germline, CDR1 is SGHRS and CDR2 YFSETQ. The J segment lost 6 bases and the V segment lost 3 bases, leaving 10 bases of the junction unmatched. CDR3 sequence (DNA): TGCGCCAGCAGCTATGGACAGGGAGGGGGAAATGGCTACACCTTC. Translation: CASSYGQGGGNGYTF. The whole variable domain, filled in from reference TRBV5-1 and TRBJ1-2, reads KAGVTQTPRYLIKTRGQQVTLSCSPISGHRSVSWYQQTPGQGLQFLFEYFSETQRNKGNFPGRFSGRQFSNSRSEMNVSTLELGDSALYLCASSYGQGGGNGYTFGSGTRLTVV.

This clone turned up a few times. The chain employs TRBV5-1 and TRBJ1-3; D remains unclear. The CDR3 totals 14 residues. The ends were cut back, 5 bases at V and 2 bases at J, with 11 bases in the middle. Germline V lookup: CDR1 SGHRS, CDR2 YFSETQ. This CDR3 reads CASSSGSAGNTIYF. CDR3 nucleotide sequence: TGCGCCAGCAGTTCCGGGTCGGCTGGAAACACCATATATTTT.

The chain combines TRBV5-1 with TRBJ2-5; 11 bases are a match to TRBD2. The CDR3 has 16 residues. V was clipped by 0 bases and J by 3 bases; unmatched bases: 4. Germline-derived CDR1 and CDR2 are SGHRS and YFSETQ. The CDR3, as DNA: TGCGCCAGCAGCTTGGGTCTAGCGGGAGGTGAAGAGACCCAGTACTTC. Its protein product is CASSLGLAGGEETQYF.

This rearrangement joins TRBV30 to TRBJ1-2; D remains ambiguous. Trimming took off 8 bases at V and 4 bases at J, with 11 bases between the two ends. This CDR3 spans 11 amino acids. Germline CDR1 reads GTSNPN; CDR2 reads SVGIG (reference sequence). CDR3 nucleotide sequence: TGTGCCAGTGGACGGAGCTATGGCTACACCTTC. It codes for CASGRSYGYTF.

This clone was observed a handful of times. The V call is TRBV5-1, the J call TRBJ1-1; unclear D gene. CDR3 length equals 14 residues. The germline gives CDR1 SGHRS, CDR2 YFSETQ. Trimming removed 0 bases at V and 5 bases at J, with 11 bases between. CDR3 nucleotide sequence: TGCGCCAGCAGCTTGGTGCCGGAAGGGACTGAAGCTTTCTTT. This translates into CASSLVPEGTEAFF.

This clone was seen just once. J is TRBJ2-3 and V is TRBV7-6; 8 nucleotides agree with TRBD1. There are 14 residues in the CDR3. The germline gives CDR1 SGHVS, CDR2 FNYEAQ. V was clipped by 1 base and J by 3 bases; unmatched bases: 0. CDR3 protein: CASSLDRGTDTQYF. CDR3 bases: TGTGCCAGCAGCTTAGACAGGGGGACAGATACGCAGTATTTT. Complete variable domain (other parts from reference TRBV7-6 and TRBJ2-3): GAGVSQSPRYKVTKRGQDVALRCDPISGHVSLYWYRQALGQGPEFLTYFNYEAQQDKSGLPNDRFSAERPEGSISTLTIQRTEQRDSAMYRCASSLDRGTDTQYFGPGTRLTVL.

V is TRBV5-4 and J is TRBJ1-4; TRBD1 aligns across 8 bases. From germline, CDR1 is SGHNT and CDR2 YYREEE (reference sequence). With V trimmed by 4 bases and J by 0 bases, 5 bases remained unmatched. CDR3 length: 16 residues. DNA for the CDR3: TGTGCCAGCAGCCTGGACAGGGCTACAACTAATGAAAAACTGTTTTTT. Its translation is CASSLDRATTNEKLFF.

CDR3 nucleotide sequence: TGTGCCAGCAGCGACGATGCGAACACTGAAGCTTTCTTT. This sequence encodes CASSDDANTEAFF. The gene calls are TRBV2 and TRBJ1-1; no firm D call. The germline gives CDR1 SNHLY, CDR2 FYNNEI. The CDR3 loop spans 13 amino acids. Trimming cost V 6 bases and J 1 base, with 9 bases left between them.

This chain connects TRBV5-6 to TRBJ1-1; tentatively, D is TRBD1 (5 bases). Germline CDR1 and CDR2: SGHDT and YYEEEE. Trimming cost V 4 bases and J 5 bases, with 24 bases left between them. The CDR3 loop spans 17 amino acids. CDR3 DNA sequence: TGTGCCAGCAGCCCTGGACCAGGAGGGGCCGGGAGGACTGAAGCTTTCTTT. It translates to CASSPGPGGAGRTEAFF. The full variable domain, rest sourced from reference TRBV5-6 and TRBJ1-1, is DAGVTQSPTHLIKTRGQQVTLRCSPKSGHDTVSWYQQALGQGPQFIFQYYEEEERQRGNFPDRFSGHQFPNYSSELNVNALLLGDSALYLCASSPGPGGAGRTEAFFGQGTRLTVV.

The chain joins TRBV27 to TRBJ1-1; tentative D call: TRBD1 (6 bases). With 9 bases removed from V and 4 bases from J, the gap between germline ends came to 18 bases. Germline V lookup: CDR1 MNHEY, CDR2 SMNVEV (reference sequence). CDR3 length: 14 residues. For the CDR3, the DNA is TGTGCCAGTCTCGATCAGCGCAGGGGCACTGAAGCTTTCTTT. Translated, it gives CASLDQRRGTEAFF.